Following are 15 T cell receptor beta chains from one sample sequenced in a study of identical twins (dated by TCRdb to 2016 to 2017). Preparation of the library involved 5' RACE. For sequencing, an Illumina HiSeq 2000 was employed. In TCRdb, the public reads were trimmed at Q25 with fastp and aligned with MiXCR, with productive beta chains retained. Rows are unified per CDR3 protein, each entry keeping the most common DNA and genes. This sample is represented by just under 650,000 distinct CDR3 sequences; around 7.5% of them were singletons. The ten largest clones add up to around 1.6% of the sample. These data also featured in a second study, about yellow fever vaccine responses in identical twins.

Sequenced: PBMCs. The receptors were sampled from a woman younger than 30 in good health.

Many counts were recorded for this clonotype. CDR3 sequence: CASSSRGRSFEQYF. In DNA form, the CDR3 reads TGTGCCAGCAGCTCCAGGGGACGGAGTTTTGAGCAGTACTTC. This chain joins TRBV27 and TRBJ2-7; the D gene is possibly TRBD1 (6 bases). The CDR3 has 14 residues. V lost 6 bases to trimming and J lost 7 bases, with 19 bases between them. The V gene's germline CDR1 is MNHEY and CDR2 SMNVEV (reference sequence).

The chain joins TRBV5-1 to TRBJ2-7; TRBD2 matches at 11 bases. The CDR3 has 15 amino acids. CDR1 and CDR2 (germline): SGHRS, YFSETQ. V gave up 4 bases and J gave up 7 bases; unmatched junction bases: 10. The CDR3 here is CASSPIAGGPFEQYF. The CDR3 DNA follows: TGCGCCAGCAGCCCAATAGCGGGAGGGCCGTTTGAGCAGTACTTC.

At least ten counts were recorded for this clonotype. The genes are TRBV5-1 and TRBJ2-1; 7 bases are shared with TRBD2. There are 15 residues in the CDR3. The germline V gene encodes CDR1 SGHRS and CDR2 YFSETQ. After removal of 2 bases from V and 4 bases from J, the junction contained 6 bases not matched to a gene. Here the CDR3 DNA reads TGCGCCAGCAGCTTCGGACTAGACCAATACAATGAGCAGTTCTTC. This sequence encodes CASSFGLDQYNEQFF.

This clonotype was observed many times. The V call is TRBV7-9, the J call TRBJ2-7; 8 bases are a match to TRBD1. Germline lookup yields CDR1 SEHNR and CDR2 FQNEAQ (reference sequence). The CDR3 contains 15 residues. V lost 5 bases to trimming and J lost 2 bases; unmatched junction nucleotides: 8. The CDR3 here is CASSLGQGVAYEQYF. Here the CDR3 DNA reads TGTGCCAGCAGCCTCGGACAGGGAGTAGCCTACGAGCAGTACTTC.

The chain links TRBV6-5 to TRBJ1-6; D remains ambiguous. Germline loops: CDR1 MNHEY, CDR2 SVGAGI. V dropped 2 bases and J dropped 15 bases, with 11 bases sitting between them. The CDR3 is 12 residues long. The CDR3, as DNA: TGTGCCAGCAGTTACCGGGGAGGAGACCTCCACTTT. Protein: CASSYRGGDLHF.

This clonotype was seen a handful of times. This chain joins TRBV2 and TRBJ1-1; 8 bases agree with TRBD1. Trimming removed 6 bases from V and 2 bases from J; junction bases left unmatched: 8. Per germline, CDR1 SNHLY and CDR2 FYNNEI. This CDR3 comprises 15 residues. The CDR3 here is CASRPNGQGNTEAFF. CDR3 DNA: TGTGCCAGCAGACCAAACGGACAGGGTAACACTGAAGCTTTCTTT.

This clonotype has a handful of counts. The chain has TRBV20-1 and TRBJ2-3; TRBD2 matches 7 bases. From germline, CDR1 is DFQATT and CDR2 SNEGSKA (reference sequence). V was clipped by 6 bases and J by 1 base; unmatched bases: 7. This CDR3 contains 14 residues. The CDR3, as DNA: TGCAGTGCCCAGTGGGCGGGAGGCACAGATACGCAGTATTTT. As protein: CSAQWAGGTDTQYF.

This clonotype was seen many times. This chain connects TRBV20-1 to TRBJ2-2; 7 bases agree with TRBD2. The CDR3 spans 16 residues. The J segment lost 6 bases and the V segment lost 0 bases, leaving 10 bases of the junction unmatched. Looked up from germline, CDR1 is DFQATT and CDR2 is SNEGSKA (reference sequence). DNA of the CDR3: TGCAGTGCTAGAGATGGGCTGGGAGGGGAGGCCGGGGAGCTGTTTTTT. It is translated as CSARDGLGGEAGELFF.

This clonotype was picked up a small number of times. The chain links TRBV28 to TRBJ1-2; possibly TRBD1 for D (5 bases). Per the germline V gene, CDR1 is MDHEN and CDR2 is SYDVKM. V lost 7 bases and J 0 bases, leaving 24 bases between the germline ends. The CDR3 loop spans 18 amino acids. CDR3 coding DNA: TGTGCCAGCATCCCCCGGGACCTAACCTCCCAAGCTAACTATGGCTACACCTTC. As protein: CASIPRDLTSQANYGYTF.

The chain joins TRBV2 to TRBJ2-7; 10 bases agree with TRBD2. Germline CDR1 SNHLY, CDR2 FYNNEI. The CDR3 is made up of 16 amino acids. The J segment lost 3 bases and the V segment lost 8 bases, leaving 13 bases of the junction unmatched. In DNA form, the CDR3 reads TGTGCCAGCGGGGGGCCCTTAGCGGGAGGTTTCTACGAGCAGTACTTC. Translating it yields CASGGPLAGGFYEQYF.

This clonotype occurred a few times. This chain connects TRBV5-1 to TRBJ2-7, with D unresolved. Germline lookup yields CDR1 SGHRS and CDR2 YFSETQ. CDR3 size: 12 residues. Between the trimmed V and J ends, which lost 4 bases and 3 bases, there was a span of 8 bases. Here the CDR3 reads CASSGPGYEQYF. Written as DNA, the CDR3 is TGCGCCAGCAGCGGCCCGGGCTACGAGCAGTACTTC.

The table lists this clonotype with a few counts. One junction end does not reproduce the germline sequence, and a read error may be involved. Here the CDR3 reads CASSLLAASNSGELFF. The CDR3 DNA reads TGTGCCAGCAGCTTGCTAGCGGCCTCAAACAGCGGGGAGCTGTTTTTT. The rearrangement uses TRBV7-9 and TRBJ2-2; 7 bases fit TRBD2. From germline, CDR1 is SEHNR and CDR2 FQNEAQ (reference sequence). This CDR3 comprises 16 residues.

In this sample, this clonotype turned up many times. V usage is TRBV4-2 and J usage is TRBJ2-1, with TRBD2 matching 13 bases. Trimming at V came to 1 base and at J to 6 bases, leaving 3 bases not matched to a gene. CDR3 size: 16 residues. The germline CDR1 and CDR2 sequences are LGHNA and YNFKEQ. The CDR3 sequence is CASSQGTSGSSNEQFF. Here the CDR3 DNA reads TGTGCCAGCAGCCAAGGGACTAGCGGGAGCTCCAATGAGCAGTTCTTC.

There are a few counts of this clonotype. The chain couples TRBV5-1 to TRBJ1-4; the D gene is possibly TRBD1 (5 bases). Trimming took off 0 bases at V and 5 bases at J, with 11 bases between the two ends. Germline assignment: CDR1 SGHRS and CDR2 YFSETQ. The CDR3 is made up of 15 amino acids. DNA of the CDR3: TGCGCCAGCAGCTTGGGAAGGACAAGGAATGAAAAACTGTTTTTT. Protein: CASSLGRTRNEKLFF.

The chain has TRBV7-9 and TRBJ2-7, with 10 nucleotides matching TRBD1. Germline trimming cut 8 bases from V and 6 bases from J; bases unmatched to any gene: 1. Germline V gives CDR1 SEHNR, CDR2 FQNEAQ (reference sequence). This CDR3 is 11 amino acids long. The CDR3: CASGTGAEQYV. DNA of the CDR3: TGTGCCAGCGGGACAGGGGCCGAGCAGTACGTC.